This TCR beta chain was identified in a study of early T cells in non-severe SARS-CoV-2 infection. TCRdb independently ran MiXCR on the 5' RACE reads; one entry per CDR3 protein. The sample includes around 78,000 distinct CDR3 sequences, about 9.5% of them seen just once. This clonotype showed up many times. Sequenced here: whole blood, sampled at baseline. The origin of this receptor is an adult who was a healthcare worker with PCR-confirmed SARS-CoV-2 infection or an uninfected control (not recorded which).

CDR3 nucleotide sequence: TGTGCCAGCAGCTTAGAAGGGACTAGCCTCCTAGATACGCAGTATTTT. Translated: CASSLEGTSLLDTQYF. The V and J genes are TRBV7-9 and TRBJ2-3, with TRBD2 matching 9 bases. The CDR3 extends over 16 amino acids. Trimming removed 1 base from V and 5 bases from J; junction bases left unmatched: 7. CDR1 and CDR2 from the germline V gene are SEHNR and FQNEAQ (reference sequence).